Listed below are T cell receptor beta chains from one sample, sequenced in a study of lymphopenia after photon versus proton radiotherapy. Assay: immunoSEQ multiplex PCR; the TCRdb copy retains only in-frame clones and omits some. This table holds some 64,000 clones, roughly 87% found once. Sequences were derived from peripheral blood, sampled from a patient treated with proton-based radiotherapy. These receptors were obtained from a man older than 75 with esophageal cancer. The CDR3 runs from the conserved cysteine through the conserved F or W. Each record gives: V gene, J gene, D gene, clone size, CDR3 protein, CDR3 DNA. The D gene is left open where the match is weak. Some rows have no size entry. The others give once, few or many, or a class for an expanded clone.

V: TRBV5-1; J: TRBJ2-7; D: TRBD2; size: NA; CDR3: CASSLDKGWGGEQYF; DNA: TGCGCCAGCAGCTTGGATAAGGGGTGGGGGGGCGAGCAGTACTTC
V: TRBV19; J: TRBJ2-2; D: NA; size: NA; CDR3: CASSTTSSRELFF; DNA: TGTGCCAGTAGTACAACTAGTAGCCGGGAGCTGTTTTTT
V: TRBV5-6; J: TRBJ2-2; D: NA; size: NA; CDR3: CASSFGRNTGELFF; DNA: TGTGCCAGCAGCTTTGGCAGGAACACCGGGGAGCTGTTTTTT
V: TRBV5-5; J: TRBJ2-1; D: NA; size: NA; CDR3: CASSWGLGTYNEQFF; DNA: TGTGCCAGCAGTTGGGGTCTGGGGACCTACAATGAGCAGTTCTTC
V: TRBV7-9; J: TRBJ2-7; D: NA; size: NA; CDR3: CASSLMDMRGVEQYF; DNA: TGTGCCAGCAGCTTAATGGATATGAGAGGGGTCGAGCAGTACTTC
V: TRBV6-1; J: TRBJ1-1; D: TRBD1; size: NA; CDR3: CASSVPGQGQAFF; DNA: TGTGCCAGCAGTGTGCCGGGACAGGGCCAAGCTTTCTTT
V: TRBV5-4; J: TRBJ1-1; D: TRBD1; size: once; CDR3: CASSSTGGTEAFF; DNA: TGTGCCAGCAGCTCAACAGGGGGCACTGAAGCTTTCTTT
V: TRBV27; J: TRBJ2-5; D: TRBD2; size: NA; CDR3: CASSLILAGGQETQYF; DNA: TGTGCCAGCAGTTTAATCTTGGCGGGAGGCCAAGAGACCCAGTACTTC
V: TRBV11-3; J: TRBJ2-1; D: NA; size: once; CDR3: CASSIQGLDEQFF; DNA: TGTGCCAGCAGCATACAGGGTTTGGATGAGCAGTTCTTC
V: TRBV30; J: TRBJ2-2; D: NA; size: NA; CDR3: CAWTNSNTGELFF; DNA: TGTGCCTGGACAAACTCGAACACCGGGGAGCTGTTTTTT
V: TRBV7-9; J: TRBJ1-2; D: NA; size: many; CDR3: CASSTGSAYGYTF; DNA: TGTGCCAGCAGCACAGGGTCTGCCTATGGCTACACCTTC
V: TRBV19; J: TRBJ2-7; D: NA; size: NA; CDR3: CASSITSARSEQYF; DNA: TGTGCCAGTAGTATCACCTCAGCCCGGTCCGAGCAGTACTTC
V: TRBV2; J: TRBJ2-5; D: TRBD2; size: NA; CDR3: CASSFSGRETQYF; DNA: TGTGCCAGCAGCTTTAGCGGGAGAGAGACCCAGTACTTC
V: TRBV10-3; J: TRBJ2-3; D: TRBD2; size: NA; CDR3: CAISGLAGDTDTQYF; DNA: TGTGCCATCAGCGGACTAGCGGGGGACACAGATACGCAGTATTTT
V: TRBV6-1; J: TRBJ2-7; D: TRBD1; size: once; CDR3: CASSEQGVREQYF; DNA: TGTGCCAGCAGTGAACAGGGGGTGCGCGAGCAGTACTTC
V: TRBV4-1; J: TRBJ2-1; D: TRBD1; size: NA; CDR3: CASSQSGGFSYNEQFF; DNA: TGCGCCAGCAGCCAGTCAGGGGGATTCTCCTACAATGAGCAGTTCTTC
V: TRBV7-8; J: TRBJ2-7; D: NA; size: NA; CDR3: CASSLGVEGGEQYF; DNA: TGTGCCAGCAGCTTAGGGGTCGAGGGGGGCGAGCAGTACTTC
V: TRBV2; J: TRBJ2-1; D: TRBD2; size: NA; CDR3: CASSVSGGPRYEQFF; DNA: TGTGCCAGCAGTGTCAGCGGGGGCCCTCGGTATGAGCAGTTCTTC
V: TRBV6-1; J: TRBJ2-7; D: TRBD1; size: few; CDR3: CASSEGGTGPYEQYF; DNA: TGTGCCAGCAGTGAAGGGGGGACAGGGCCCTACGAGCAGTACTTC
V: TRBV10-3; J: TRBJ1-6; D: TRBD1; size: NA; CDR3: CAINADRGHSPLHF; DNA: TGTGCCATCAACGCGGACAGGGGGCATTCACCCCTCCACTTT
V: TRBV7-9; J: TRBJ2-7; D: NA; size: NA; CDR3: CASSPGSGRSGEQYF; DNA: TGTGCCAGCAGCCCCGGTTCCGGCAGGTCCGGCGAGCAGTACTTC
V: TRBV11-2; J: TRBJ2-3; D: TRBD1; size: once; CDR3: CASSLMGTGGTDTQYF; DNA: TGTGCCAGCAGCTTAATGGGGACAGGGGGCACAGATACGCAGTATTTT
V: TRBV7-3; J: TRBJ1-6; D: NA; size: NA; CDR3: CASSLGGGAPLHF; DNA: TGTGCCAGCAGCTTAGGGGGCGGGGCACCCCTCCACTTT
V: TRBV2; J: TRBJ1-3; D: NA; size: NA; CDR3: CASSEGQGTGNTIYF; DNA: TGTGCCAGCAGTGAGGGCCAGGGTACTGGAAACACCATATATTTT
V: TRBV5-4; J: TRBJ1-4; D: NA; size: NA; CDR3: CASSFGGEAGEKLFF; DNA: TGTGCCAGCAGCTTTGGAGGGGAGGCGGGTGAAAAACTGTTTTTT
V: TRBV7-2; J: TRBJ2-1; D: NA; size: few; CDR3: CASSLEFSGRNEQFF; DNA: TGTGCCAGCAGCTTAGAGTTTTCGGGAAGGAATGAGCAGTTCTTC
V: TRBV4-1; J: TRBJ2-7; D: TRBD2; size: NA; CDR3: CASSAAGGPYEQYF; DNA: TGCGCCAGCAGCGCAGCGGGAGGGCCGTACGAGCAGTACTTC
V: TRBV2; J: TRBJ1-1; D: TRBD1; size: NA; CDR3: CASRPSGQRNTEAFF; DNA: TGTGCCAGCAGGCCCTCGGGACAGCGGAACACTGAAGCTTTCTTT
V: TRBV30; J: TRBJ1-5; D: NA; size: NA; CDR3: CAWSVWRQPNQPQHF; DNA: TGTGCCTGGAGTGTATGGAGGCAGCCCAATCAGCCCCAGCATTTT